The 4 T cell receptor beta chains listed next were all sequenced from one sample in a study of radiation and T cells in renal cell carcinoma. The protocol was immunoSEQ multiplex PCR, while the TCRdb copy is restricted to in-frame clones and leaves out a portion. This sample has under 150,000 clones; roughly 77% occur once, and the top ten carry 1.9%. Time point given: blood 2 weeks post-SBRT. The treatment is: 15 Gy SBRT to primary tumor, nephrectomy 4 weeks later. The sample was blood, taken from a patient whose treatment included radiotherapy and nephrectomy. The origin of the receptors is a woman in her sixties with renal cell carcinoma.

This clone was counted a few times. This chain links TRBV28 with TRBJ1-1; 8 bases fit TRBD1. V was clipped by 6 bases and J by 6 bases; unmatched bases: 9. CDR3 length equals 14 residues. CDR1 is MDHEN and CDR2 is SYDVKM in the germline V gene. CDR3 sequence reads: CASRTGEVRAEAFF. The DNA for the CDR3 is TGTGCCAGCAGGACAGGGGAGGTCCGGGCTGAAGCTTTCTTT.

The chain employs TRBV6-1 and TRBJ2-3, with 7 bases identical to TRBD2. The J segment lost 2 bases and the V segment lost 5 bases, leaving 7 bases of the junction unmatched. CDR1 MNHNS and CDR2 SASEGT come from the germline V gene. The CDR3 covers 15 residues. CDR3 residues: CASSQGAGPTDTQYF. CDR3 sequence (DNA): TGTGCCAGCAGTCAGGGAGCGGGACCCACAGATACGCAGTATTTT.

The rearrangement links TRBV18 to TRBJ1-1; D ambiguous. The CDR3 totals 15 residues. Deletions cut 0 bases from V and 7 bases from J, with 15 bases between. Germline CDR1 KGHSH, CDR2 LQKENI. The CDR3 DNA reads as TGTGCCAGCTCACCACCAGCTCGGTCAGCTCTTGAAGCTTTCTTT. It yields the protein CASSPPARSALEAFF.

This chain links TRBV5-6 with TRBJ2-3; either TRBD1 or TRBD2 may supply D (5 bases each). The CDR3 totals 15 residues. Germline values: CDR1 SGHDT, CDR2 YYEEEE. Trimming took 3 bases from V and 4 from J, leaving 15 bases between them. The DNA of the CDR3 is TGTGCCAGCAGCTCCACCGGGACCCTCGCAGATACGCAGTATTTT. Protein product: CASSSTGTLADTQYF.